This T cell receptor beta chain comes out of a study of T cells in localized non-small cell lung cancer. Overall study results and limits: Adjacent lung was found to contain a median approximately 60 of the top 100 tumor clones. Peak T cell clonality was found in uninvolved adjacent lung, exceeding tumor. Higher adjacent-lung clonality was associated with shorter survival.

Clones were read by immunoSEQ multiplex PCR, and TCRdb kept only the in-frame ones, dropping some. The repertoire has 35,000 to 50,000 clones, 86% of them found once; the top ten carry approximately 6.6%. As concerns this clone: Its antigen is still unknown.

The CDR3 consists of 16 residues. Germline V CDR1 and CDR2: SGHTA, FQGNSA. V dropped 1 base and J dropped 6 bases, with 18 bases sitting between them. The sequencing used peripheral blood, collected before any cancer treatment. The V and J genes are TRBV7-2 and TRBJ1-2, with D unresolved. The TCR originated in a man between 40 and 70 years old with stage I lung adenocarcinoma. CDR3 in amino acids: CASSLGSGPYQDGYTF. DNA of the CDR3: TGTGCCAGCAGCTTAGGGTCCGGACCTTACCAAGATGGCTACACCTTC. Looking up the rest from reference TRBV7-2 and TRBJ1-2 gives the full variable domain: GAGVSQSPSNKVTEKGKDVELRCDPISGHTALYWYRQSLGQGLEFLIYFQGNSAPDKSGLPSDRFSAERTGGSVSTLTIQRTQQEDSAVYLCASSLGSGPYQDGYTFGSGTRLTVV.